A selection of T cell receptor beta chains follows, all from one sample in a study of blood T cell repertoires in COVID-19. Profiled with immunoSEQ multiplex PCR; TCRdb holds only in-frame clones, not every one. The data contain 170,000 or so clones, 80% to 90% of them singletons. Source material: peripheral blood. These TCRs come from a man aged 18-30 years who had recovered from COVID-19. Both conserved end residues are part of each CDR3. D genes are given only for firm matches. The size entry is marked missing in some rows and otherwise reads once, few, many or a size class.

CDR3,DNA,D,J,V,size
CAWSVPDIPFNEQFF,TGTGCCTGGAGTGTACCAGATATTCCCTTCAATGAGCAGTTCTTC,.,TRBJ2-1,TRBV30,few
CASSLWWQGRNIQYF,TGCGCCAGCAGTCTTTGGTGGCAGGGCCGTAACATTCAGTACTTC,.,TRBJ2-4,TRBV23-1,.
CASSASGQVDTEAFF,TGTGCCAGCAGCGCGTCGGGACAGGTTGACACTGAAGCTTTCTTT,TRBD1,TRBJ1-1,TRBV7-3,.
CSVGGGVGSPLHF,TGCAGCGTTGGCGGGGGCGTAGGTTCACCCCTCCACTTT,.,TRBJ1-6,TRBV29-1,.
CASSLGVWGANYGYTF,TGTGCCAGCAGCTTAGGGGTTTGGGGGGCTAACTATGGCTACACCTTC,.,TRBJ1-2,TRBV7-2,.
CASSVLVSDTQYF,TGTGCCAGCAGCGTCCTTGTTTCAGATACGCAGTATTTT,.,TRBJ2-3,TRBV9,once
CAISTKPSGNTIYF,TGTGCCATCAGCACAAAACCCTCTGGAAACACCATATATTTT,.,TRBJ1-3,TRBV10-3,.
CASSLAGAPYYGYTF,TGTGCCAGCAGCTTAGCAGGGGCGCCGTACTATGGCTACACCTTC,.,TRBJ1-2,TRBV7-9,few
CATSRDRYNSEAFF,TGTGCCACCAGCAGAGATCGTTACAACAGTGAAGCTTTCTTT,.,TRBJ1-1,TRBV15,.
CASCFPGGPNTGELFF,TGTGCCAGCTGCTTCCCGGGGGGGCCGAACACCGGGGAGCTGTTTTTT,TRBD2,TRBJ2-2,TRBV2,.
CASSVVSSFQETQYF,TGTGCCAGCAGCGTAGTATCCAGTTTCCAAGAGACCCAGTACTTC,.,TRBJ2-5,TRBV9,.
CASSLDSSGANVLTF,TGCGCCAGCAGCTTGGATAGCTCTGGGGCCAACGTCCTGACTTTC,.,TRBJ2-6,TRBV5-1,.
CASSQVGLGSETQYF,TGCGCCAGCAGCCAAGTGGGACTTGGGTCGGAAACCCAGTACTTC,.,TRBJ2-5,TRBV4-1,.
CASSLSGAGNTIYF,TGTGCCAGTAGTTTATCAGGGGCTGGAAACACCATATATTTT,.,TRBJ1-3,TRBV27,.
CASSIYGGRANHIQYF,TGTGCCAGTAGTATCTACGGCGGGAGGGCCAATCACATTCAGTACTTC,TRBD2,TRBJ2-4,TRBV19,few
CASSPPGLEKETQYF,TGTGCCAGCAGCCCACCGGGACTAGAAAAAGAGACCCAGTACTTC,TRBD2,TRBJ2-5,TRBV7-2,.
CASSQASLAGGPWELFF,TGTGCCAGCAGCCAAGCGTCACTAGCGGGAGGGCCCTGGGAGCTGTTTTTT,TRBD2,TRBJ2-2,TRBV3-1/TRBV3-2,few